The 21 T cell receptor beta chains below come from one sample, sequenced in a study of T-cell memory formation after mild COVID-19. Each CDR3 protein is one row after TCRdb ran MiXCR on the 5' RACE reads. The table includes about 560,000 distinct CDR3 sequences, roughly 18% detected once. The sample consisted of PBMCs or a T cell subset sorted from them (not recorded which). These receptors came from an adult woman who had mild COVID-19 (a few samples of this study predate the infection). Cell type and time point are not known.

The V call is TRBV27, the J call TRBJ1-2, with TRBD1 identical over 8 bases. Trimming cost V 3 bases and J 5 bases; bases outside gene matches: 5. Germline V gene data show CDR1 as MNHEY and CDR2 as SMNVEV (reference sequence). The CDR3 runs 14 residues. The CDR3 sequence: CASSFDRQGYGYTF. CDR3 DNA sequence: TGTGCCAGCAGTTTCGACAGACAGGGGTATGGCTACACCTTC.

V usage is TRBV20-1 and J usage is TRBJ2-3; D may be TRBD2 (6 bases). Germline V gene data show CDR1 as DFQATT and CDR2 as SNEGSKA (reference sequence). V lost 5 bases and J lost 5, with 20 bases in between. The CDR3 consists of 15 residues. DNA for the CDR3: TGCAGTGCTTTCCAACGGGAGCTCGGGGGAGATACGCAGTATTTT. This gives the protein CSAFQRELGGDTQYF.

This clonotype was counted once. This chain connects TRBV3-1 to TRBJ1-5; D uncertain. CDR1 is LGHDT and CDR2 is YNNKEL in the germline V gene (reference sequence). Trimming stripped 2 bases from V and 0 bases from J, with 5 bases between. This CDR3 region has 14 residues. For the CDR3, the DNA is TGTGCCAGCAGCCAACGAAATAGCAATCAGCCCCAGCATTTT. Its translation: CASSQRNSNQPQHF.

This clonotype was seen a handful of times. The gene calls are TRBV28 and TRBJ2-1; D ambiguous. From germline, CDR1 is MDHEN and CDR2 SYDVKM. The CDR3 extends over 12 amino acids. V was clipped by 6 bases and J by 6 bases, with 9 bases between them. CDR3 sequence reads: CASSLLINEQFF. The CDR3 DNA sequence: TGTGCCAGCAGCCTATTAATCAATGAGCAGTTCTTC.

In regard to this clonotype: Mismatch with germline at one junction end may stem from a read error. This rearrangement joins TRBV12-3 or TRBV12-4 to TRBJ2-2, with 13 bases aligning to TRBD2. This CDR3 contains 17 residues. This chain's CDR3 is CDSSSRLAGGRFGELFF. CDR3 bases: TGTGACAGCAGTTCTCGACTAGCGGGGGGTCGCTTCGGGGAGCTGTTTTTT.

This clonotype was detected only a few times. The rearrangement links TRBV30 to TRBJ2-2, with D possibly matching TRBD1 (5 bases). Trimming removed 2 bases from V and 4 bases from J, with 14 bases in between. The germline V gene encodes CDR1 GTSNPN and CDR2 SVGIG (reference sequence). CDR3 length: 15 amino acids. The CDR3 reads CAWSLLGRGTGELFF. CDR3 coding DNA: TGTGCCTGGAGTTTGCTGGGAAGGGGCACCGGGGAGCTGTTTTTT. The full variable domain, its missing parts supplied by reference TRBV30 and TRBJ2-2, is SQTIHQWPATLVQPVGSPLSLECTVEGTSNPNLYWYRQAAGRGLQLLFYSVGIGQISSEVPQNLSASRPQDRQFILSSKKLLLSDSGFYLCAWSLLGRGTGELFFGEGSRLTVL.

The chain joins TRBV24-1 to TRBJ2-3; 7 bases map to TRBD2. The V gene end was trimmed by 5 bases and the J gene end by 7 bases; junction bases not matched to a gene: 8. CDR3 length equals 14 residues. Germline values: CDR1 KGHDR, CDR2 SFDVKD. CDR3: CATSGQRDYNTQYF. The CDR3, as DNA: TGTGCCACCAGTGGCCAGCGGGATTATAATACGCAGTATTTT.

Only a few counts were recorded for this clonotype. The CDR3 DNA reads as TGTGCCAGCAGTCAAGAACAGGGGCCATATAGCAATCAGCCCCAGCATTTT. It codes for CASSQEQGPYSNQPQHF. The chain couples TRBV6-6 to TRBJ1-5; TRBD1 matches 7 bases. V dropped 5 bases and J dropped 0; count of bases not matched to a gene: 10. Germline V lookup: CDR1 MNHNY, CDR2 SVGAGI (reference sequence). The CDR3 extends over 17 amino acids.

The genes are TRBV18 and TRBJ2-7; D is perhaps TRBD1 (6 bases). V was pared by 4 bases and J by 6 bases, with 10 bases between. Germline loops: CDR1 KGHSH, CDR2 LQKENI. The length of the CDR3 is 12 residues. The CDR3: CASSRQAGEQYF. CDR3 DNA sequence: TGTGCCAGCTCACGACAGGCCGGCGAGCAGTACTTC. Looking up the rest from reference TRBV18 and TRBJ2-7 gives the full variable domain: NAGVMQNPRHLVRRRGQEARLRCSPMKGHSHVYWYRQLPEEGLKFMVYLQKENIIDESGMPKERFSAEFPKEGPSILRIQQVVRGDSAAYFCASSRQAGEQYFGPGTRLTVT.

The CDR3 region is CASSQDSAPGLRETQYF. The CDR3 DNA reads TGTGCCAGCAGCCAAGACTCCGCCCCGGGACTCCGGGAGACCCAGTACTTC. V and J are TRBV4-2 and TRBJ2-5, with a tentative D call TRBD2 (6 bases). CDR1 LGHNA and CDR2 YNFKEQ come from the germline V gene. The CDR3 covers 17 residues. V was trimmed by 0 bases and J by 5 bases, leaving 19 bases between them.

In nucleotides, the CDR3 is TGTGCCAGCAGTAGCGGGAGGGCCCCCACAGATACGCAGTATTTT. Its translation: CASSSGRAPTDTQYF. J is TRBJ2-3 and V is TRBV2; 10 bases agree with TRBD2. The ends lost 5 bases at V and 2 bases at J; junction bases unmatched: 4. Germline CDR1 reads SNHLY; CDR2 reads FYNNEI. The CDR3 spans 15 residues.

This clonotype occurred a few times. The rearrangement uses TRBV7-8 and TRBJ1-1; TRBD1 might be the D (5 bases). V lost 0 bases, J lost 3 bases, and 17 bases lay in between. There are 17 residues in the CDR3. Looked up from germline, CDR1 is SGHVS and CDR2 is FQNEAQ. CDR3 nucleotide sequence: TGTGCCAGCAGCTTAGCCGGGCGGGGGAGGTTATACACTGAAGCTTTCTTT. Translated: CASSLAGRGRLYTEAFF.

This clonotype has a handful of counts. The chain combines TRBV6-1 with TRBJ1-1; 10 positions match TRBD1. CDR1 and CDR2 (germline): MNHNS, SASEGT. The CDR3 length is 17 residues. The J segment lost 1 base and the V segment lost 4 bases, leaving 9 bases of the junction unmatched. This chain's CDR3 is CASSGGQGVGGNTEAFF. CDR3 sequence (DNA): TGTGCCAGCAGTGGAGGACAGGGGGTAGGTGGGAACACTGAAGCTTTCTTT.

This clonotype was seen only a few times. This chain joins TRBV24-1 and TRBJ1-2, with a possible D match to TRBD1 (5 bases). Germline CDR1 and CDR2: KGHDR and SFDVKD. V was clipped by 5 bases and J by 5 bases, with 11 bases between them. This CDR3 is built from 13 residues. This chain's CDR3 is CATSAGTAYGYTF. CDR3 in DNA: TGTGCCACCAGTGCCGGGACGGCTTATGGCTACACCTTC.

This clonotype was seen only a few times. This chain uses TRBV5-1 with TRBJ2-5; TRBD1 matches at 10 bases. CDR1 SGHRS and CDR2 YFSETQ come from the germline V gene. CDR3 size: 14 residues. The V and J ends lost 6 bases and 5 bases, in that order; junction bases with no gene match: 7. The CDR3 reads CASIKGQGIETQYF. For the CDR3, the DNA is TGCGCCAGCATTAAGGGACAGGGGATCGAGACCCAGTACTTC.

At least ten counts were recorded for this clonotype. J is TRBJ2-5 and V is TRBV7-2; 7 positions match TRBD1. This CDR3 comprises 17 residues. Per the germline V gene, CDR1 is SGHTA and CDR2 is FQGNSA. The ends lost 5 bases at V and 2 bases at J; junction bases unmatched: 14. CDR3 in DNA: TGTGCCAGCAGCCAAGGGGGCCCTCAGGGACCGCAAGAGACCCAGTACTTC. It codes for CASSQGGPQGPQETQYF.

This clonotype appeared a few times. The genes are TRBV29-1 and TRBJ2-5; TRBD2 matches 11 bases. The CDR3 sequence is 13 residues long. Germline lookup yields CDR1 SQVTM and CDR2 ANQGSEA. The J segment lost 5 bases and the V segment lost 8 bases, leaving 7 bases of the junction unmatched. CDR3 protein: CSLRLAGWETQYF. The CDR3 DNA sequence: TGCAGCCTTCGACTAGCGGGGTGGGAGACCCAGTACTTC.

The V gene is TRBV7-9, the J gene TRBJ1-5; 7 bases are a match to TRBD1. The CDR3 totals 16 residues. Germline assignment: CDR1 SEHNR and CDR2 FQNEAQ (reference sequence). The trim removed 1 base at V and 0 bases at J, leaving 3 bases unmatched. This CDR3 reads CASSLGDRDSNQPQHF. The CDR3 coding sequence is TGTGCCAGCAGCTTAGGTGACAGGGATAGCAATCAGCCCCAGCATTTT.

This clonotype was found a few times. The chain links TRBV7-9 to TRBJ2-3; possibly TRBD1 for D (6 bases). Germline lookup yields CDR1 SEHNR and CDR2 FQNEAQ (reference sequence). V was clipped by 5 bases and J by 2 bases, with 14 bases between them. The CDR3 extends over 15 amino acids. The CDR3 DNA sequence: TGTGCCAGCAGCCGAGGGGACACTTACACAGATACGCAGTATTTT. Its protein is CASSRGDTYTDTQYF.

The rearrangement uses TRBV7-2 and TRBJ2-5, with unresolved D. Germline CDR1 is SGHTA and CDR2 is FQGNSA. This CDR3 contains 15 residues. With 1 base removed from V and 3 bases from J, the gap between germline ends came to 12 bases. The CDR3 sequence is CASSLGSTQKETQYF. In nucleotides, the CDR3 is TGTGCCAGCAGCTTAGGCTCTACTCAAAAAGAGACCCAGTACTTC.

The chain joins TRBV6-2 or TRBV6-3 to TRBJ2-3; 15 bases match TRBD2. The CDR3 runs to 16 residues. Germline CDR1 reads MNHEY; CDR2 reads SVGEGT. The ends lost 4 bases at V and 4 bases at J; junction bases unmatched: 3. The CDR3 DNA reads TGTGCCAGCAGTTTAGGACTAGCGGGAGGGCCAGATACGCAGTATTTT. Encoded protein: CASSLGLAGGPDTQYF.